This entry concerns a single T cell receptor (beta chain). The sample belongs to a study of T cell responses to AZD1222 COVID-19 vaccine. The repertoire was sequenced with immunoSEQ multiplex PCR; TCRdb's copy has only in-frame clones and lacks some. The sample holds roughly 78,000 clones, 70% to 85% seen once. The CDR3 is 15 amino acids. Germline CDR1 LGHDT, CDR2 YNNKEL (reference sequence). V lost 6 bases to trimming and J lost 0 bases, with 12 bases between them. The sequencing here drew on peripheral blood, taken on day 0 of AZD1222 vaccination. The TCR was taken from an adult in good health. J is TRBJ2-1 and V is TRBV3-1 (or the pseudogene TRBV3-2); D is ambiguous. CDR3 DNA: TGTGCCAGCAGTCCTAGTGACCGCTCCTACAATGAGCAGTTCTTC. Translating it yields CASSPSDRSYNEQFF.